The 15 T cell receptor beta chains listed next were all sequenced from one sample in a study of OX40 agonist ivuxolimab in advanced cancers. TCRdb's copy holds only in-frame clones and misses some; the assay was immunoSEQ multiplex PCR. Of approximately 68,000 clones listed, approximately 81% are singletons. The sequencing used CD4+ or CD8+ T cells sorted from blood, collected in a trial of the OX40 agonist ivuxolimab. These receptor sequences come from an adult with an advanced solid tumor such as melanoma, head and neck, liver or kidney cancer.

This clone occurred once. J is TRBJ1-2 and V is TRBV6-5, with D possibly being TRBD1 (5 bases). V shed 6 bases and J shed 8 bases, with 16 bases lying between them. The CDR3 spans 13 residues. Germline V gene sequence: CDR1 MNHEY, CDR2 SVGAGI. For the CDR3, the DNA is TGTGCCAGCAGGAAAGGCCAGGGCCGCGGCTACACCTTC. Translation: CASRKGQGRGYTF.

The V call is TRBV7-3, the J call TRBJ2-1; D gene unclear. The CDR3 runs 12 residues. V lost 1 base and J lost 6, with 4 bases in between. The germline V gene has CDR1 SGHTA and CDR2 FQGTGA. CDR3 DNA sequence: TGTGCCAGCAGCTTAATGGGCAATGAGCAGTTCTTC. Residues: CASSLMGNEQFF.

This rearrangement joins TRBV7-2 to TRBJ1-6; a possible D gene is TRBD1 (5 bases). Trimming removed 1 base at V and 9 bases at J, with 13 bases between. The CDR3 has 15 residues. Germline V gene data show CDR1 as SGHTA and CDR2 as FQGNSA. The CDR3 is CASSLGGDWSSPLHF. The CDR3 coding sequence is TGTGCCAGCAGCTTAGGAGGGGATTGGAGTTCACCCCTCCACTTT.

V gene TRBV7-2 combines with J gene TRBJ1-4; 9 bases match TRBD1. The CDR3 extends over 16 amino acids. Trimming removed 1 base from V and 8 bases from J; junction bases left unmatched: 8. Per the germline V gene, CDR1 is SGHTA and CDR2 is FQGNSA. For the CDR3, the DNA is TGTGCCAGCAGCTTAGTCAGACAGGGGGGACGGGAAAAACTGTTTTTT. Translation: CASSLVRQGGREKLFF.

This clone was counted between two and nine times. CDR3 coding DNA: TGTGCCAGCTCATTACGGGAGACCCAGTACTTC. This encodes CASSLRETQYF. The rearrangement links TRBV18 to TRBJ2-5; no clear D. CDR3 length: 11 amino acids. Trimming shortened V by 5 bases and J by 5 bases, and 6 bases separated the two germline ends. Germline V gene lookup returns CDR1 KGHSH and CDR2 LQKENI.

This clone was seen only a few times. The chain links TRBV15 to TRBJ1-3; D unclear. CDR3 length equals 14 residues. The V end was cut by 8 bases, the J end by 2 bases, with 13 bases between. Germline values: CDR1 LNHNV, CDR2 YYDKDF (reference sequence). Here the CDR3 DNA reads TGTGCCACCCGACAAAGGCTCCCTGGAAACACCATATATTTT. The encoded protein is CATRQRLPGNTIYF. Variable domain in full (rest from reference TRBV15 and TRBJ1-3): DAMVIQNPRYQVTQFGKPVTLSCSQTLNHNVMYWYQQKSSQAPKLLFHYYDKDFNNEADTPDNFQSRRPNTSFCFLDIRSPGLGDTAMYLCATRQRLPGNTIYFGEGSWLTVV.

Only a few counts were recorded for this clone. CDR3 protein: CASSYSSQEQYF. CDR3 DNA: TGTGCCAGCAGTTACTCGTCACAGGAGCAGTACTTC. The J gene is TRBJ2-7, the V gene TRBV6-6, with D uncertain. Trimming shortened V by 0 bases and J by 7 bases, and 7 bases separated the two germline ends. The CDR3 is made up of 12 amino acids. In germline, CDR1 is MNHNY, CDR2 SVGAGI (reference sequence).

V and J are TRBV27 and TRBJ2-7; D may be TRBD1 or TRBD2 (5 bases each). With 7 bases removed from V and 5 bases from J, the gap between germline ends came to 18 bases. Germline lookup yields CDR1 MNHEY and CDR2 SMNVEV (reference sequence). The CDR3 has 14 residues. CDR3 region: CASKKGRAFHEQYF. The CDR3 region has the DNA TGTGCCAGCAAAAAGGGGCGGGCTTTCCACGAGCAGTACTTC.

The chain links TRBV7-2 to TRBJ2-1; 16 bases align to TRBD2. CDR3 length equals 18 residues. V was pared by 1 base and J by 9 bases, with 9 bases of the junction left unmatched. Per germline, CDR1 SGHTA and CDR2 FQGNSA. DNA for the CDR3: TGTGCCAGCAGCTTAGAGGGACTAGCGGGAGGGCCGAACATTGAGCAGTTCTTC. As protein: CASSLEGLAGGPNIEQFF.

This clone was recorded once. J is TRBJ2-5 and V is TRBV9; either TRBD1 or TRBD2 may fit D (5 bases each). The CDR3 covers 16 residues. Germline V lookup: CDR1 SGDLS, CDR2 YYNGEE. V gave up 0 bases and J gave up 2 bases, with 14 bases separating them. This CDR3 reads CASSVAGSSGQETQYF. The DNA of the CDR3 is TGTGCCAGCAGCGTAGCAGGGTCAAGCGGACAAGAGACCCAGTACTTC.

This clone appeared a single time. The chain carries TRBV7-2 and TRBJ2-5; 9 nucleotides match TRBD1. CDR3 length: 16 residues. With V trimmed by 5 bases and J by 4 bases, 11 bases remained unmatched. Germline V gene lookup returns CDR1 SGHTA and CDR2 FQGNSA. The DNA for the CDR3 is TGTGCCAGCAGCCGGAGAACTACAGGGGGCACAGAGACCCAGTACTTC. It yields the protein CASSRRTTGGTETQYF.

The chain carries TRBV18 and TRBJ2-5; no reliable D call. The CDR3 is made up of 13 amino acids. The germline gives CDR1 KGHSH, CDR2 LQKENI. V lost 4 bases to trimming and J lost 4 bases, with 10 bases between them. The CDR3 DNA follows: TGTGCCAGCTCACTAACTGAAAGAGAGACCCAGTACTTC. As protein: CASSLTERETQYF.

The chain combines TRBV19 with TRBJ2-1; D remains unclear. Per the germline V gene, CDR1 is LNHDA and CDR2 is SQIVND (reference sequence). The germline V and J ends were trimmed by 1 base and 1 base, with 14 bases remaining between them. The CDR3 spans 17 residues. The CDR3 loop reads CASSIVRPGVSYNEQFF. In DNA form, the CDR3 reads TGTGCCAGTAGTATAGTTCGCCCCGGCGTTTCCTACAATGAGCAGTTCTTC.

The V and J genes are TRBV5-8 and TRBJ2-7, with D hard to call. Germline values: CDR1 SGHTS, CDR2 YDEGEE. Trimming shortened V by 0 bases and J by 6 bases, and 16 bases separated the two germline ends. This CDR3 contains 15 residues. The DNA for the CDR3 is TGTGCCAGCAGCTTGGCCTTAACAGTTCGCATCGAGCAGTACTTC. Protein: CASSLALTVRIEQYF.

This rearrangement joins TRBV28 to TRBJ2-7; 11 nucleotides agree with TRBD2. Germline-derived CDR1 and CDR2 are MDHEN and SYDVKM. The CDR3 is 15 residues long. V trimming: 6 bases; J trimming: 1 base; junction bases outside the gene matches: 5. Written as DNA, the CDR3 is TGTGCCAGCAGCATTGGGACTAGCGGATCCTACGAGCAGTACTTC. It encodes CASSIGTSGSYEQYF.